This paragraph reports one T cell receptor beta chain. Its antigen is currently unknown. This entry is derived from a study of cytomegalovirus exposure and HLA in healthy donors. Researchers ran the PCR with 60 Vbeta and 13 Jbeta primers. The protocol was immunoSEQ multiplex PCR, while the TCRdb copy is restricted to in-frame clones and leaves out a portion. Listed are roughly 51,000 clones; 6.1% falls within the top ten. The study, taken as a whole, reports: It was confirmed in vitro that a few of the CMV-associated chains were specific for CMV antigens. Links to common viral pathogens appeared, in a later analysis, for several of the most significant clusters. Productive rates of about 87% or about 30% were seen for most TCR beta V segments in an earlier analysis.

There were likely unrecorded immune exposures, though donors were nominally healthy when sampled. CDR1 SQVTM and CDR2 ANQGSEA come from the germline V gene. Unmatched junction bases numbered 7, after V lost 7 bases and J lost 4 bases. The CDR3 consists of 13 residues. The receptor comes from a male donor in good health and CMV-seropositive. What was sequenced was PBMCs. This chain connects TRBV29-1 to TRBJ1-1; 9 positions match TRBD1. CDR3 amino acids: CSARQGVSTEAFF. Here the CDR3 DNA reads TGCAGCGCCCGACAGGGGGTAAGCACTGAAGCTTTCTTT.